This T cell receptor (beta chain) appears in the sequencing data of a study of beta chain features in type 1 diabetes. Study-wide results and limits: A moderate, significant TCRB CDR3 shortening appeared in type 1 diabetes across four CD4+ subsets. It was possible that PCR favored shorter templates, equally so in patients and controls.

This clone occurred a few times. Its specificity is unknown. Once sorted, every population was more than 95% pure. V was cut by 0 bases and J by 1 base, with 12 bases left in between. CDR1 and CDR2 (germline): LGHNA, YSLEER. The CDR3 runs to 16 residues. Expressed TCRB transcripts were sequenced because the entire RNA isolate underwent reverse transcription. Profiled with immunoSEQ multiplex PCR; TCRdb holds only in-frame clones, not every one. Counted here are 300,000 to 450,000 clones, over 9% occurring once; the ten biggest clones make up over 0.45%. The chain has TRBV4-3 and TRBJ1-2; the D is unclear. Sequencing was done on a sample of central memory CD4+ T cells from blood. The sequence derives from a man aged 25 to 40 with type 1 diabetes. CDR3 sequence reads: CASSQDQNRFNYGYTF. CDR3 bases: TGCGCCAGCAGCCAAGATCAGAACAGATTTAACTATGGCTACACCTTC.